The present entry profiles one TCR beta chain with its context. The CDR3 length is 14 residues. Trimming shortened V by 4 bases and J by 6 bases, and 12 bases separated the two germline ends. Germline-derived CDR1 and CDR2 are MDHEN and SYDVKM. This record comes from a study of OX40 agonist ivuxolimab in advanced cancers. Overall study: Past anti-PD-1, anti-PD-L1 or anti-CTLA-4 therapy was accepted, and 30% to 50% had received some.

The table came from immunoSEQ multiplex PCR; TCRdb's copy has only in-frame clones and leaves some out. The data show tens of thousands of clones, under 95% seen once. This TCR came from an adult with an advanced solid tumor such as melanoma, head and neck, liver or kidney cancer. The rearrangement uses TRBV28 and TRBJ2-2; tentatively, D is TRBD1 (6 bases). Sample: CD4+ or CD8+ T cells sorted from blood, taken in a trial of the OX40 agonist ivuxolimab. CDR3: CASSWQGPAGELFF. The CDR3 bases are TGTGCCAGCAGTTGGCAGGGGCCGGCCGGGGAGCTGTTTTTT.